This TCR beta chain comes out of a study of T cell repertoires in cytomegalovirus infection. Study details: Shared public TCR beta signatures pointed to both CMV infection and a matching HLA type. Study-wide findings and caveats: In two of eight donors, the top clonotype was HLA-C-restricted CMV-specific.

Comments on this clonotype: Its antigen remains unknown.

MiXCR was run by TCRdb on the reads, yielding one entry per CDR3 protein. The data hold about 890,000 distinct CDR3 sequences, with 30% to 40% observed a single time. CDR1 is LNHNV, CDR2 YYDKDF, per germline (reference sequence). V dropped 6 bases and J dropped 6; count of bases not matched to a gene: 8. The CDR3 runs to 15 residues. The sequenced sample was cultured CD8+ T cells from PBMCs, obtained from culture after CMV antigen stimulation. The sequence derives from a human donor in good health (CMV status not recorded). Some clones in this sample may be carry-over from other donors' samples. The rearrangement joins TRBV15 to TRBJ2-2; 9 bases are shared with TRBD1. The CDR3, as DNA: TGTGCCACCAGTCCGGACAGGGGTAGTCCCGGGGAGCTGTTTTTT. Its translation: CATSPDRGSPGELFF.